The 22 T cell receptor beta chains presented below share a single source sample, sequenced in a study of T cells in Graves' hyperthyroidism and ophthalmopathy. Researchers amplified the TCR beta CDR3 regions from RNA transcripts. TCR CDR3 regions were first amplified by RT-PCR with HTBI primers. TCRdb redid the calling of the multiplex PCR reads with MiXCR, one entry per CDR3 protein. This sample has hundreds of thousands of distinct CDR3 sequences, with less than 30% found just once. The material sequenced was blood. The receptors stem from a man in his forties or fifties with Graves' hyperthyroidism that later progressed to Graves' ophthalmopathy.

Ten or more counts support this clonotype. The V gene is TRBV12-3 or TRBV12-4, the J gene TRBJ2-2; 10 bases agree with TRBD2. This CDR3 region has 16 residues. The V and J ends lost 5 bases and 5 bases, in that order; junction bases with no gene match: 8. CDR3 protein: CASSPPLAGITGELFF. CDR3 sequence (DNA): TGTGCCAGCAGTCCCCCACTAGCGGGAATAACCGGGGAGCTGTTTTTT.

Ten or more counts support this clonotype. This chain links TRBV11-2 with TRBJ2-7; D might be TRBD1 (5 bases). Germline CDR1 and CDR2: SGHAT and FQNNGV. The CDR3 extends over 15 amino acids. V lost 2 bases to trimming and J lost 2 bases, with 13 bases between them. The chain's CDR3 is CASSLSRGRAYEQYF. The DNA for the CDR3 is TGTGCCAGCAGCTTATCCCGCGGCAGGGCCTACGAGCAGTACTTC.

This clonotype was seen at least ten times. V usage is TRBV6-5 and J usage is TRBJ2-7; the D gene is possibly TRBD1 (6 bases). This CDR3 region has 13 residues. Per the germline V gene, CDR1 is MNHEY and CDR2 is SVGAGI. Trimming pared 2 bases from V and 5 bases from J, leaving 10 bases between. For the CDR3, the DNA is TGTGCCAGCAGTTACGGGTCAGGGGACGAGCAGTACTTC. It codes for CASSYGSGDEQYF.

The chain has TRBV7-2 and TRBJ2-5, with 9 positions matching TRBD2. After removal of 3 bases from V and 5 bases from J, the junction contained 7 bases not matched to a gene. Germline loops: CDR1 SGHTA, CDR2 FQGNSA. The CDR3 loop spans 15 amino acids. The CDR3 here is CASSFLTSGYETQYF. The CDR3 nucleotides read TGTGCCAGCAGCTTTCTAACTAGCGGGTATGAGACCCAGTACTTC.

This clonotype was counted at least ten times. CDR3 residues: CSVAHQTYEQYF. Written as DNA, the CDR3 is TGCAGCGTCGCACATCAAACCTACGAGCAGTACTTC. J is TRBJ2-7 and V is TRBV29-1; D is unclear. V lost 6 bases and J 2 bases, leaving 11 bases between the germline ends. Germline CDR1 is SQVTM and CDR2 is ANQGSEA. This CDR3 contains 12 residues.

The gene calls are TRBV3-1 and TRBJ1-1; D not certain. Deletions cut 3 bases from V and 0 bases from J, with 8 bases between. Germline assignment: CDR1 LGHDT and CDR2 YNNKEL (reference sequence). CDR3 length: 14 amino acids. CDR3 nucleotide sequence: TGTGCCAGCAGCCATACCGGGATGAACACTGAAGCTTTCTTT. Translated: CASSHTGMNTEAFF. Drawing the rest from reference TRBV3-1 and TRBJ1-1, the complete variable domain is DTAVSQTPKYLVTQMGNDKSIKCEQNLGHDTMYWYKQDSKKFLKIMFSYNNKELIINETVPNRFSPKSPDKAHLNLHINSLELGDSAVYFCASSHTGMNTEAFFGQGTRLTVV.

Ten or more counts support this clonotype. This chain connects TRBV10-3 to TRBJ1-1, with a possible D match to TRBD1 (6 bases). The length of the CDR3 is 13 residues. From germline, CDR1 is ENHRY and CDR2 SYGVKD. Trimming took off 7 bases at V and 1 base at J, with 10 bases between the two ends. This CDR3 is CAITPTGNTEAFF. DNA of the CDR3: TGTGCCATCACCCCGACAGGGAACACTGAAGCTTTCTTT.

This clonotype was seen ten or more times. A much larger clonotype is one base distant, so this may be a read error. CDR3 residues: CAWSVQGSTEAFF. The CDR3 DNA reads TGTGCCTGGAGTGTACAGGGGAGCACTGAAGCTTTCTTT. V gene TRBV30 combines with J gene TRBJ1-1; 7 bases fit TRBD1. The V gene's germline CDR1 is GTSNPN and CDR2 SVGIG (reference sequence). Trimming took 0 bases from V and 4 from J; bases not matched to a gene: 2. CDR3 length equals 13 residues. Full variable domain (outside the CDR3, taken from reference TRBV30 and TRBJ1-1): SQTIHQWPATLVQPVGSPLSLECTVEGTSNPNLYWYRQAAGRGLQLLFYSVGIGQISSEVPQNLSASRPQDRQFILSSKKLLLSDSGFYLCAWSVQGSTEAFFGQGTRLTVV.

This clonotype was recorded at least ten times. This sequence joins TRBV12-3 or TRBV12-4 and TRBJ1-6; 8 positions match TRBD1. V was pared by 6 bases and J by 12 bases, with 13 bases of the junction left unmatched. The CDR3 length is 15 residues. CDR3 in amino acids: CASSTSGTGAKPLHF. CDR3 sequence (DNA): TGTGCCAGCAGCACCTCCGGGACAGGTGCTAAACCCCTCCACTTT.

The chain couples TRBV6-2 or TRBV6-3 to TRBJ2-7; 12 bases are a match to TRBD2. The germline CDR1 and CDR2 sequences are MNHEY and SVGEGT. The CDR3 loop spans 16 amino acids. V lost 8 bases, J lost 5 bases, and 13 bases stayed unmatched. In DNA form, the CDR3 reads TGTGCCAGCTCACCCCTCAGACTAGCGGGAGCCCACGAGCAGTACTTC. Its protein is CASSPLRLAGAHEQYF.

The V and J genes are TRBV20-1 and TRBJ2-7; TRBD1 matches at 8 bases. Germline CDR1 reads DFQATT; CDR2 reads SNEGSKA (reference sequence). This CDR3 region has 14 residues. Trimming cost V 3 bases and J 4 bases; bases outside gene matches: 8. CDR3 DNA sequence: TGCAGTGCTAGTACAGGGGGGATATCGTACGAGCAGTACTTC. Protein sequence: CSASTGGISYEQYF.

In this sample, this clonotype turned up many times. The V call is TRBV6-1, the J call TRBJ2-3, with no clear D. Judging by the DNA end, TRBJ1-5 fits better; the J call may be wrong. Germline CDR1 MNHNS, CDR2 SASEGT. The CDR3 has 14 amino acids. The CDR3 is CASTPPGSSDTQHF. The DNA for the CDR3 is TGTGCCAGCACCCCCCCGGGTTCTTCTGATACGCAGCATTTT.

This clonotype was counted ten times or more. The chain carries TRBV28 and TRBJ1-5; 8 nucleotides agree with TRBD1. This CDR3 is 15 amino acids long. Germline CDR1 is MDHEN and CDR2 is SYDVKM. Trimming removed 6 bases from V and 6 bases from J; junction bases left unmatched: 10. The CDR3 nucleotides are TGTGCCAGCAGCCGTCGGGCAGGGGGCGGTCAGCCCCAGCATTTT. Encoded protein: CASSRRAGGGQPQHF.

This chain connects TRBV30 to TRBJ1-2; D gene ambiguous. V lost 5 bases to trimming and J lost 4 bases, with 11 bases between them. The V gene's germline CDR1 is GTSNPN and CDR2 SVGIG (reference sequence). CDR3 length: 12 amino acids. This CDR3 reads CAWANRGYGYTF. The CDR3 DNA sequence: TGTGCCTGGGCCAACAGAGGCTATGGCTACACCTTC.

This clonotype was seen a handful of times. The chain combines TRBV6-2 or TRBV6-3 with TRBJ1-1; D is ambiguous. The CDR3 runs 13 residues. V lost 5 bases and J 4 bases, leaving 11 bases between the germline ends. Germline V CDR1 and CDR2: MNHEY, SVGEGT. The CDR3 sequence: CASSDAGTTEAFF. CDR3 DNA sequence: TGTGCCAGCAGTGACGCCGGCACCACTGAAGCTTTCTTT.

The table lists this clonotype with many counts. V and J are TRBV28 and TRBJ1-2, with 8 bases aligning to TRBD1. CDR3 size: 14 residues. The germline CDR1 and CDR2 sequences are MDHEN and SYDVKM. V lost 2 bases to trimming and J lost 7 bases; unmatched junction nucleotides: 6. CDR3 sequence: CASSLTGGRGGYTF. CDR3 DNA: TGTGCCAGCAGTTTAACAGGGGGTCGGGGTGGCTACACCTTC.

This clonotype showed up many times. The chain is built from TRBV12-3 or TRBV12-4 and TRBJ1-1; D is possibly TRBD1 (5 bases). The CDR3 has 15 residues. Trimming took 7 bases from V and 5 from J, leaving 20 bases between them. The DNA for the CDR3 is TGTGCCAGCACTTTTACGGGGCGGTGGGGAACTGAAGCTTTCTTT. This sequence encodes CASTFTGRWGTEAFF.

This clonotype appeared many times. The chain is built from TRBV24-1 and TRBJ1-1; D is ambiguous. Germline CDR1 reads KGHDR; CDR2 reads SFDVKD. The ends were cut back, 1 base at V and 7 bases at J, with 6 bases in the middle. The CDR3 spans 12 residues. CDR3 DNA sequence: TGTGCCACCAGTGATTTTGGGAATGAAGCTTTCTTT. As protein: CATSDFGNEAFF.

This sequence joins TRBV28 and TRBJ2-7; D is uncertain. The CDR3 length is 11 residues. Germline V gene sequence: CDR1 MDHEN, CDR2 SYDVKM. Trimming stripped 8 bases from V and 7 bases from J, with 12 bases between. This CDR3 reads CASHRTGEQYF. The CDR3 coding sequence is TGTGCCAGCCACCGGACCGGGGAGCAGTACTTC.

This clonotype has a count of ten or more. The chain links TRBV10-3 to TRBJ2-7; 11 nucleotides align to TRBD2. The CDR3 contains 13 residues. In germline, CDR1 is ENHRY, CDR2 SYGVKD. V gave up 6 bases and J gave up 3 bases; unmatched junction bases: 1. CDR3 region: CAIRGTSGYEQYF. Here the CDR3 DNA reads TGTGCCATCAGGGGGACTAGCGGCTACGAGCAGTACTTC.

The V and J genes are TRBV18 and TRBJ2-7; no clear D gene. Germline-derived CDR1 and CDR2 are KGHSH and LQKENI. V gave up 3 bases and J gave up 0 bases, with 9 bases separating them. The CDR3 length is 14 residues. The CDR3 DNA reads as TGTGCCAGCTCACCTGAACCCTCCTCCTACGAGCAGTACTTC. Translated: CASSPEPSSYEQYF.

This clonotype has a count of ten or more. The J gene is TRBJ1-2, the V gene TRBV12-3 or TRBV12-4; D perhaps matches TRBD1 (5 bases). The CDR3 loop spans 14 amino acids. Trimming removed 6 bases from V and 4 bases from J, with 15 bases in between. The CDR3 sequence: CASSPGTEVYGYTF. Written as DNA, the CDR3 is TGTGCCAGCAGCCCGGGGACGGAAGTCTATGGCTACACCTTC.